Listed below are T cell receptor beta chains from one sample, sequenced in a study of T cell clonotyping in hematopoietic cell transplantation. Measured with immunoSEQ multiplex PCR; TCRdb has only the in-frame clones, and not every one. The data show 9,000 or so clones, about 82% seen once. The specimen was PBMCs, collected 180 days after allogeneic stem cell transplant. The receptor source for this set is a female patient in her thirties or forties who had an allogeneic stem cell transplant, so the T cells may come from the graft donor. Some clones in this sample may be carry-over from other donors' samples. Both conserved end residues are part of each CDR3. Each record gives: CDR3 length, V gene, CDR3 protein.

13	TRBV6-4	CASSDPRVPEAFF
14	TRBV19	CASTTGGYNSPLHF
15	TRBV11-2	CASSSEMRYTGELFF
12	TRBV27	CASGTGLYGYTF
16	TRBV21-1	CASSKGIVEYQETQYF
13	TRBV5-1	CASSLSGNQPQHF
16	TRBV6-1	CASREAERTGQGEQYF
13	TRBV7-9	CASSFPADYGYTF
13	TRBV4-2	CASSQDSGETQYF
13	TRBV7-3	CASSLPGATEAFF
17	TRBV4-1	CASSRALSGGALLGQYF
17	TRBV5-1	CASSLVALAGGIDTQYF
15	TRBV2	CASSENGLDIYEQYF
15	TRBV28	CASRKGGGRSDTQYF
15	TRBV9	CASSRRAGGYNEQFF
14	TRBV7-3	CASARSSFGETQYF
17	TRBV7-2	CASSLARGLGRYNEQFF
14	TRBV5-1	CASSLYDRETEAFF
14	TRBV15	CATSRGDRAYGYTF
15	TRBV7-7	CASSLGGQERETQYF
19	TRBV14	CASSRRTGTGKRSSAEAFF
17	TRBV6-1	CASSVGAVGGKAGELFF
14	TRBV19	CASSIVQGNYGYTF
13	TRBV6-5	CASREGGGYGYTF
15	TRBV19	CASSSRDRGGDTQYF
12	TRBV28	CASSIGVQPQHF
14	TRBV6-1	CASSRDRAGYEQYF
14	TRBV19	CASSLLGSTDTQYF
13	TRBV4-3	CASSQERDTEAFF
14	TRBV18	CASSPQSSHYEQYF
16	TRBV30	CASPRDRGHGNTEAFF
13	TRBV6-5	CASSRPLDNEQFF
12	TRBV6-6	CASSDRTGELFF
13	TRBV5-1	CASSSGTQSEQYF
14	TRBV5-1	CASSLAEMNTEAFF
14	TRBV5-1	CASSPTSGGNTIYF
16	TRBV6-1	CASSALTGAPWETQYF
15	TRBV9	CASSVETGGRDEQFF
11	TRBV20-1	CSANVADTQYF
12	TRBV2	CASSGQRSPLHF
15	TRBV5-1	CASSISGTNSYEQYF
16	TRBV19	CASSSSEVPGANVLTF
14	TRBV25-1	CASSEQGTGYGYTF
17	TRBV11-2	CASSLGRGGFGTDTQYF
14	TRBV5-1	CASSLEAGVEGYTF
15	TRBV6-6	CATIAGDSPNEKLFF
15	TRBV7-2	CASSRDRGGNTEAFF
16	TRBV7-2	CASSPSGGGSSYEQYF
14	TRBV6-6	CASSPRTDSYEQYF
11	TRBV30	CAWLLNTEAFF
15	TRBV6-1	CASSEGSRTTGELFF
11	TRBV5-4	CASSDSYEQYF
17	TRBV4-3	CASSQDNSGGLTYEQYF
14	TRBV7-2	CASSLRGIQETQYF
14	TRBV19	CASSIAMANTEAFF
13	TRBV4-1	CASSQGPYTEAFF
12	TRBV19	CASNDGGLGYTF
16	TRBV9	CASSVSGGTLTGELFF
14	TRBV6-5	CASSARRGSYEQYF